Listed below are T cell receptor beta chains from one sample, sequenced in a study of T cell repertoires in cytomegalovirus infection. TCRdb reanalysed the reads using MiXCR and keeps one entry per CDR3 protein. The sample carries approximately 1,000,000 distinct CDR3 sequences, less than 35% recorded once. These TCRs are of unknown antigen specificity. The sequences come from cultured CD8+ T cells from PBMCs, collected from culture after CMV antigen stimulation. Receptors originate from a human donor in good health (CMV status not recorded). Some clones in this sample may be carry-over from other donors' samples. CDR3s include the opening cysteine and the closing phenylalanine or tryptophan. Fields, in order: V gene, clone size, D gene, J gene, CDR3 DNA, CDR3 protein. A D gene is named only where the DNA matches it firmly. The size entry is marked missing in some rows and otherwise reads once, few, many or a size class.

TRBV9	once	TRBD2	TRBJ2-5	TGTGCCAGCAGCGAAAGCGGGGGGGCCGGAAAGACCCAGTACTTC	CASSESGGAGKTQYF
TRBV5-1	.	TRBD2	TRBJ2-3	TGCGCCAGCAGCATCGGGACTAGCGGATCCACAGATACGCAGTATTTT	CASSIGTSGSTDTQYF
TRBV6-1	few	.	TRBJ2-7	TGTGCCAGCAGTGAGATATCCTCCTACGAGCAGTACTTC	CASSEISSYEQYF
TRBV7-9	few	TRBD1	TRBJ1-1	TGTGCCAGCAGCTTAGGGACAGGAGGAAAAGCTTTCTTT	CASSLGTGGKAFF
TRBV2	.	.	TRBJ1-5	TGTGCCAGCAGTGAACCAGGGTACAATCAGCCCCAGCATTTT	CASSEPGYNQPQHF
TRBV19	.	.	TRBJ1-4	TGTGCCAGTAGTATCTACCGAAATGAAAAACTGTTTTTT	CASSIYRNEKLFF
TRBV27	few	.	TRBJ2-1	TGTGCCAGCATGGGCATCGGGAGAAATGAGCAGTTCTTC	CASMGIGRNEQFF
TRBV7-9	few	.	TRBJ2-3	TGTGCCAGCAGCTTAAACACGGGAGATACGCAGTATTTT	CASSLNTGDTQYF
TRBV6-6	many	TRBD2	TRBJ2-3	TGTGCCAGCAGTGACCCGACTAGCGGGGGGGGCACAGATACGCAGTATTTT	CASSDPTSGGGTDTQYF
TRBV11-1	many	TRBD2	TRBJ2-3	TGTGCCAGCAGCTTCAAGTATCTAGCGGGAACCTCCACAGATACGCAGTATTTT	CASSFKYLAGTSTDTQYF
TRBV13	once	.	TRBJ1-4	TGTGCCAGCAGCTTAGGCGCCAGGGGACCCGAAAAACTGTTTTTT	CASSLGARGPEKLFF
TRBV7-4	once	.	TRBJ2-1	TGTGCCAGCAGCCATCTAGACGGCCCTTTGGAGCAGTTCTTC	CASSHLDGPLEQFF
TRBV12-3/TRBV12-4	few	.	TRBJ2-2	TGTGCCAGCTCGCAGAGTCCGGGGTCCACCGGGGAGCTGTTTTTT	CASSQSPGSTGELFF
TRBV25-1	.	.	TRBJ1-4	TGTGCCAGCAGTGAGGGCGCCGGAGGTGAAAAACTGTTTTTT	CASSEGAGGEKLFF
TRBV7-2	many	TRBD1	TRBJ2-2	TGTGCCAGCACCACGTGGGGACAGTTAAACACCGGGGAGCTGTTTTTT	CASTTWGQLNTGELFF